This T cell receptor (beta chain) is drawn from a study of breast tumors, draining lymph nodes, adjacent tissues. Germline CDR1 and CDR2: MGHDK and SYGVNS. After removal of 4 bases from V and 6 bases from J, the junction contained 3 bases not matched to a gene. CDR3 length: 13 residues. Breast cancer patients provided tissue from their axillary draining lymph nodes. TCRdb itself ran the multiplex PCR reads through MiXCR, one entry per CDR3 protein. The profile covers 130,000 or so distinct CDR3 sequences, with about 20% appearing a single time and 2.2% taken by the ten largest. The clonotype comes from a female donor with breast cancer. Some clones in this sample may be carry-over from other donors' samples. The chain uses TRBV25-1 and TRBJ2-7, with 10 bases fitting TRBD1. The sequenced sample consisted of axillary lymph node tissue. The DNA for the CDR3 is TGTGCCAGCAGTGGCCGGGACAGGGGCGAGCAGTACTTC. Encoded protein: CASSGRDRGEQYF.